Listed here are 22 T cell receptor beta chains from one sample, sequenced in a study of shared clonotypes between healthy human individuals. Sequenced by immunoSEQ multiplex PCR; TCRdb stores in-frame clones only, minus some. The table has 2 million to 3 million clones, roughly 93% seen once. Material for sequencing was naive CD4+ T cells from PBMCs. Documented subset: CD45RA+ positively selected. These receptors all stem from a man in his late teens or twenties in good health. Some clones in this sample may be carry-over from other donors' samples.

The table lists this clone with a count of one. V and J are TRBV6-5 and TRBJ2-1, with TRBD2 identical over 9 bases. Germline trimming cut 6 bases from V and 10 bases from J; bases unmatched to any gene: 13. Germline CDR1 MNHEY, CDR2 SVGAGI. The CDR3 runs to 15 residues. CDR3: CASRTGGRGLREQFF. In DNA, the CDR3 is TGTGCCAGCAGAACGGGCGGGAGGGGACTCCGGGAGCAGTTCTTC.

The V and J genes are TRBV2 and TRBJ1-4, with a weak D call TRBD1 (5 bases). CDR1 SNHLY and CDR2 FYNNEI come from the germline V gene. V was cut by 6 bases and J by 6 bases, with 14 bases left in between. The CDR3 contains 14 residues. The CDR3 sequence is CASSDRGEHEKLFF. The CDR3 DNA is TGTGCCAGCAGCGACCGGGGGGAGCATGAAAAACTGTTTTTT.

The rearrangement uses TRBV18 and TRBJ2-7; no reliable D call. V lost 2 bases to trimming and J lost 9 bases, with 17 bases between them. CDR1 KGHSH and CDR2 LQKENI come from the germline V gene. The length of the CDR3 is 14 residues. Written as DNA, the CDR3 is TGTGCCAGCTCACCAAACTTTAATCGAGCAAGGCAGTACTTC. Translating gives CASSPNFNRARQYF.

The chain couples TRBV2 to TRBJ1-1, with a tentative D call TRBD1 (6 bases). This CDR3 is built from 14 residues. The germline V gene encodes CDR1 SNHLY and CDR2 FYNNEI. Trimming stripped 7 bases from V and 2 bases from J, with 14 bases between. Here the CDR3 DNA reads TGTGCCAGCATCAGACAGGCGCAAAACACTGAAGCTTTCTTT. Protein sequence: CASIRQAQNTEAFF.

V gene TRBV9 combines with J gene TRBJ2-7; 9 bases map to TRBD1. This CDR3 comprises 15 residues. The J segment lost 0 bases and the V segment lost 0 bases, leaving 1 base of the junction unmatched. The V gene's germline CDR1 is SGDLS and CDR2 YYNGEE. CDR3 bases: TGTGCCAGCAGCGTAGAGACAGGGGGCTCCTACGAGCAGTACTTC. Its translation is CASSVETGGSYEQYF. Combining the CDR3 with reference TRBV9 and TRBJ2-7 gives the whole variable domain DSGVTQTPKHLITATGQRVTLRCSPRSGDLSVYWYQQSLDQGLQFLIQYYNGEERAKGNILERFSAQQFPDLHSELNLSSLELGDSALYFCASSVETGGSYEQYFGPGTRLTVT.

V gene TRBV11-2 combines with J gene TRBJ2-6, with D hard to call. Looked up from germline, CDR1 is SGHAT and CDR2 is FQNNGV. Deletions cut 5 bases from V and 2 bases from J, with 10 bases between. The CDR3 length is 15 residues. CDR3 coding DNA: TGTGCCAGCAGCACTGGAAGAACTGGGGCCAACGTCCTGACTTTC. Translation gives CASSTGRTGANVLTF.

The chain employs TRBV20-1 and TRBJ2-7; no reliable D call. The ends were cut back, 5 bases at V and 7 bases at J, with 12 bases in the middle. CDR1 is DFQATT, CDR2 SNEGSKA, per germline (reference sequence). There are 11 residues in the CDR3. DNA for the CDR3: TGCAGTGCTTCGACACCTAGTGAGCAGTACTTC. Residues: CSASTPSEQYF.

The chain links TRBV11-1 to TRBJ2-5; perhaps TRBD2 as D (6 bases). This CDR3 has 14 amino acids. Trimming took off 5 bases at V and 5 bases at J, with 15 bases between the two ends. Germline assignment: CDR1 SGHAT and CDR2 FQDESV (reference sequence). The CDR3 loop is CASSPRLDGETQYF. CDR3 bases: TGTGCCAGCAGCCCGAGACTAGACGGGGAGACCCAGTACTTC.

This clone has a single count. The V gene is TRBV10-1, the J gene TRBJ2-1; TRBD2 agrees at 10 bases. V lost 2 bases to trimming and J lost 6 bases; unmatched junction nucleotides: 7. This CDR3 is built from 16 residues. The germline V gene encodes CDR1 WNHNN and CDR2 SYGVQD (reference sequence). The CDR3: CASSESSGRMGNEQFF. The CDR3 DNA sequence: TGCGCCAGCAGTGAGAGTAGCGGGAGGATGGGCAATGAGCAGTTCTTC.

CDR3 in amino acids: CASSLGTPGNTIYF. CDR3 DNA: TGTGCCAGCAGCTTAGGCACCCCTGGAAACACCATATATTTT. The chain carries TRBV11-1 and TRBJ1-3; the D is unclear. Germline CDR1 is SGHAT and CDR2 is FQDESV (reference sequence). This CDR3 has 14 residues. The V and J ends lost 1 base and 2 bases respectively, with 6 bases between them.

This chain uses TRBV11-2 with TRBJ1-2; D is undetermined. The CDR3 consists of 11 residues. V dropped 4 bases and J dropped 7 bases, with 7 bases sitting between them. Germline-derived CDR1 and CDR2 are SGHAT and FQNNGV. Here the CDR3 reads CASSSYGGYTF. CDR3 in DNA: TGTGCCAGCAGCTCCTACGGTGGCTACACCTTC.

The V and J genes are TRBV19 and TRBJ1-5; D possibly corresponds to TRBD1 (6 bases). This CDR3 has 16 amino acids. CDR1 and CDR2 from the germline V gene are LNHDA and SQIVND (reference sequence). With 1 base removed from V and 4 bases from J, the gap between germline ends came to 14 bases. As DNA, the CDR3 is TGTGCCAGTAGTATAGCCCAGGGGCGAGGAAATCAGCCCCAGCATTTT. This translates into CASSIAQGRGNQPQHF. Complete variable domain (other parts from reference TRBV19 and TRBJ1-5): DGGITQSPKYLFRKEGQNVTLSCEQNLNHDAMYWYRQDPGQGLRLIYYSQIVNDFQKGDIAEGYSVSREKKESFPLTVTSAQKNPTAFYLCASSIAQGRGNQPQHFGDGTRLSIL.

The gene calls are TRBV11-2 and TRBJ2-7; D possibly corresponds to TRBD1 (5 bases). The ends were cut back, 6 bases at V and 3 bases at J, with 15 bases in the middle. CDR1 and CDR2 (germline): SGHAT, FQNNGV. The CDR3 is made up of 14 amino acids. CDR3 sequence (DNA): TGTGCCAGCAGGATATTAGACAGCCACTACGAGCAGTACTTC. Protein product: CASRILDSHYEQYF. Full variable domain (remainder filled in from reference TRBV11-2 and TRBJ2-7): EAGVAQSPRYKIIEKRQSVAFWCNPISGHATLYWYQQILGQGPKLLIQFQNNGVVDDSQLPKDRFSAERLKGVDSTLKIQPAKLEDSAVYLCASRILDSHYEQYFGPGTRLTVT.

Worth noting for this clone: One end of the junction varies from germline; a read error may be responsible. The genes are TRBV5-1 and TRBJ2-6, with 12 bases aligning to TRBD1. In germline, CDR1 is SGHRS, CDR2 YFSETQ. The CDR3 loop spans 17 amino acids. CDR3 in amino acids: CAGSLGQGAIGANVLTF. In nucleotides, the CDR3 is TGCGCCGGCAGCTTGGGACAGGGGGCGATCGGGGCCAACGTCCTGACTTTC.

The genes are TRBV30 and TRBJ2-3; tentatively, D is TRBD2 (6 bases). Trimming took off 4 bases at V and 6 bases at J, with 11 bases between the two ends. Germline CDR1 reads GTSNPN; CDR2 reads SVGIG (reference sequence). The CDR3 extends over 12 amino acids. Written as DNA, the CDR3 is TGTGCCTGGACCGGGAGCGCGGATACGCAGTATTTT. Amino acid sequence: CAWTGSADTQYF.

This rearrangement joins TRBV7-2 to TRBJ1-3; D call uncertain. The V and J ends lost 5 bases and 4 bases respectively, with 15 bases between them. This CDR3 contains 15 residues. The germline CDR1 and CDR2 sequences are SGHTA and FQGNSA. The CDR3 reads CASSRWIGMGNTIYF. CDR3 bases: TGTGCCAGCAGCCGCTGGATCGGTATGGGAAACACCATATATTTT.

The chain carries TRBV27 and TRBJ2-7, with 7 nucleotides matching TRBD1. The V gene's germline CDR1 is MNHEY and CDR2 SMNVEV (reference sequence). Trimming removed 6 bases from V and 2 bases from J; junction bases left unmatched: 7. The CDR3 has 14 residues. CDR3 protein: CASRLDRVAYEQYF. CDR3 nucleotide sequence: TGTGCCAGCAGACTCGACAGGGTGGCCTACGAGCAGTACTTC.

The chain joins TRBV9 to TRBJ2-2; 9 bases are shared with TRBD2. Germline CDR1 reads SGDLS; CDR2 reads YYNGEE. This CDR3 has 16 residues. V dropped 4 bases and J dropped 6; count of bases not matched to a gene: 10. The CDR3 DNA is TGTGCCAGCAGCCCCTATAGCGGGAGAGGTTCCGGGGAGCTGTTTTTT. It encodes CASSPYSGRGSGELFF. The variable domain in full, completed from reference TRBV9 and TRBJ2-2, reads DSGVTQTPKHLITATGQRVTLRCSPRSGDLSVYWYQQSLDQGLQFLIQYYNGEERAKGNILERFSAQQFPDLHSELNLSSLELGDSALYFCASSPYSGRGSGELFFGEGSRLTVL.

This chain uses TRBV27 with TRBJ2-7; a possible D gene is TRBD1 (6 bases). Deletions cut 4 bases from V and 0 bases from J, with 19 bases between. CDR1 and CDR2 from the germline V gene are MNHEY and SMNVEV (reference sequence). The CDR3 is 17 amino acids. CDR3 in DNA: TGTGCCAGCAGTTCAGCCCCCTCGAGGACAGCCTCCTACGAGCAGTACTTC. Translating gives CASSSAPSRTASYEQYF.

This clone showed up just once. V usage is TRBV9 and J usage is TRBJ1-3; possibly TRBD1 for D (6 bases). Germline V CDR1 and CDR2: SGDLS, YYNGEE. The CDR3 consists of 18 residues. V was clipped by 2 bases and J by 3 bases, with 21 bases between them. The CDR3 bases are TGTGCCAGCAGCGTGGGGGGGCGCAGGGTCTATCGTGGAAACACCATATATTTT. Encoded protein: CASSVGGRRVYRGNTIYF.

The chain couples TRBV29-1 to TRBJ2-3; the D is unclear. Germline lookup yields CDR1 SQVTM and CDR2 ANQGSEA. V lost 4 bases to trimming and J lost 4 bases, with 18 bases between them. This CDR3 has 15 residues. CDR3 nucleotides: TGCAGCGTTGGTTCGGCGGTGACCTTCCCAGATACGCAGTATTTT. This gives the protein CSVGSAVTFPDTQYF.

The V call is TRBV18, the J call TRBJ1-4, with D perhaps TRBD1 (5 bases). Germline CDR1 is KGHSH and CDR2 is LQKENI. V lost 10 bases, J lost 8 bases, and 20 bases lay in between. This CDR3 comprises 14 residues. The CDR3 reads CATTSRGEGEKLFF. CDR3 in DNA: TGTGCCACCACATCGAGGGGAGAGGGAGAAAAACTGTTTTTT.